The clone carrying this T cell receptor beta chain occurred once. The data originate from a study of blood T cell repertoires in COVID-19. Background on the study: Acute and convalescent COVID-19 samples came from the United States, Italy and Spain. The cDNA or gDNA used as material had been derived from T cells, B-cell-depleted T cells, or PBMCs.

Original methodology: Amplification with reference gene primers provided the estimates of nucleated cell counts. Measured with immunoSEQ multiplex PCR; TCRdb has only the in-frame clones, and not every one. Clone size and the V and J calls come from that table; the DNA yielded D and trimming. The sample shows more than 110,000 clones, 75% to 85% of them seen only once. With 5 bases clipped from V and 5 bases from J, the junction kept 13 bases outside the gene matches. There are 17 residues in the CDR3. Germline lookup yields CDR1 MDHEN and CDR2 SYDVKM. This receptor was taken from a woman older than 75 with acute or convalescent COVID-19. V is TRBV28 and J is TRBJ2-2, with TRBD1 identical over 8 bases. The sequenced sample was peripheral blood. The CDR3 bases are TGTGCCAGCAGTAGGTGGACAGGGCTGGTGGGAACCGGGGAGCTGTTTTTT. This encodes CASSRWTGLVGTGELFF.